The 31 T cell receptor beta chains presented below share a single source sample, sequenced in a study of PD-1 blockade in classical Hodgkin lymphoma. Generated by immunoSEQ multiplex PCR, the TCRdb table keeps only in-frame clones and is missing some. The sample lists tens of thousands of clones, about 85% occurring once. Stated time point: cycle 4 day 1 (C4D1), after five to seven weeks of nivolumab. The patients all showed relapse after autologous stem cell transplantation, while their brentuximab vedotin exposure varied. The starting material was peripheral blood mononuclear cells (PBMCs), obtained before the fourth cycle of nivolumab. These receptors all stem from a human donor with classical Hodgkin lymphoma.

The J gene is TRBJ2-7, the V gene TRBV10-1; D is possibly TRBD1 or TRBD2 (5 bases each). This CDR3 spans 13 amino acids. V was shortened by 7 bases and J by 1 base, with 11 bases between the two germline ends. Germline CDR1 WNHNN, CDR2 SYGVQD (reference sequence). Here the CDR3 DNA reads TGCGCCAGCACCGGGACCGGTTCCTACGAGCAGTACTTC. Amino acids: CASTGTGSYEQYF.

DNA for the CDR3: TGTGCCAGCAGTGATTCGGACAATTCATCCTACGAGCAGTACTTC. Translated: CASSDSDNSSYEQYF. This rearrangement joins TRBV28 to TRBJ2-7, with D possibly matching TRBD1 (5 bases). This CDR3 is 15 amino acids long. V was pared by 5 bases and J by 1 base, with 15 bases between. The germline CDR1 and CDR2 sequences are MDHEN and SYDVKM.

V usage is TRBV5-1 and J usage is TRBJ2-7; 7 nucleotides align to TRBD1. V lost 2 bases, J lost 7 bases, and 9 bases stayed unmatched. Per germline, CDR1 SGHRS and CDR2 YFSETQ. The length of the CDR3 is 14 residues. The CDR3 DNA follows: TGCGCCAGCAGCTTACAGGGGACATTGCGAGAGCAGTACTTC. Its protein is CASSLQGTLREQYF.

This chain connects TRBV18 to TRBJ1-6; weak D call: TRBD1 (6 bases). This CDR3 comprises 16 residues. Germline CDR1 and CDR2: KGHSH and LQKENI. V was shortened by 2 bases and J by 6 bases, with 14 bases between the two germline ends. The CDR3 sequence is CASSPIIRGLNSPLHF. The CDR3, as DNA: TGTGCCAGCTCACCAATTATCCGGGGGCTTAATTCACCCCTCCACTTT.

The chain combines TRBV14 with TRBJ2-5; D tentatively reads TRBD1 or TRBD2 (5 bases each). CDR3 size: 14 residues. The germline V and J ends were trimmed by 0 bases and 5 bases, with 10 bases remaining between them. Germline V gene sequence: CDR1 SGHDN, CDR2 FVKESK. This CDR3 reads CASSQENGGETQYF. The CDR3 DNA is TGTGCCAGCAGCCAAGAGAATGGGGGTGAGACCCAGTACTTC.

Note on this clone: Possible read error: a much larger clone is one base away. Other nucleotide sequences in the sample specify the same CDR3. CDR3 loop: CASSLTGTGDGYTF. The CDR3 nucleotides read TGTGCCAGCAGTCTCACTGGGACAGGGGATGGCTACACCTTC. V is TRBV27 and J is TRBJ1-2; 10 nucleotides agree with TRBD1. Germline assignment: CDR1 MNHEY and CDR2 SMNVEV (reference sequence). After removal of 5 bases from V and 6 bases from J, the junction contained 6 bases not matched to a gene. The CDR3 runs to 14 residues.

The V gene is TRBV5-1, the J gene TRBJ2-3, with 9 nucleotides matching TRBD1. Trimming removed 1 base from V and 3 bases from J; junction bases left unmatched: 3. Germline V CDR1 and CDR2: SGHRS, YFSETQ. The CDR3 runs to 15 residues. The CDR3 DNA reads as TGCGCCAGCAGCTTGAAAGGACAGGGGACAGATACGCAGTATTTT. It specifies CASSLKGQGTDTQYF. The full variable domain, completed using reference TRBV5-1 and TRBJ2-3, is KAGVTQTPRYLIKTRGQQVTLSCSPISGHRSVSWYQQTPGQGLQFLFEYFSETQRNKGNFPGRFSGRQFSNSRSEMNVSTLELGDSALYLCASSLKGQGTDTQYFGPGTRLTVL.

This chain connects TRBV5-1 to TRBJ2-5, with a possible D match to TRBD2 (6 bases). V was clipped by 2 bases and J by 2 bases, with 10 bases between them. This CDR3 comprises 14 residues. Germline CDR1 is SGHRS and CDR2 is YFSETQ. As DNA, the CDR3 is TGCGCCAGCAGCTTTGAAAGCGGGCAAGAGACCCAGTACTTC. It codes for CASSFESGQETQYF.

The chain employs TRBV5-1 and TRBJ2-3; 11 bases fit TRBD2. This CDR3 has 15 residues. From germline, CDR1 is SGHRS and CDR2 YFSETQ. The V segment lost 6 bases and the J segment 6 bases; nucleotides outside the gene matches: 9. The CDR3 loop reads CASTLTSGGGDTQYF. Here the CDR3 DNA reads TGCGCCAGCACCCTAACTAGCGGGGGTGGTGATACGCAGTATTTT.

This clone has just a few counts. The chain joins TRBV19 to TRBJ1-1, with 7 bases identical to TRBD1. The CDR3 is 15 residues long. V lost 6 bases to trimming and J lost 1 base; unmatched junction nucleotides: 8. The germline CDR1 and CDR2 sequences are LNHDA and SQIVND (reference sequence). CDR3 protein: CASSPVDRANTEAFF. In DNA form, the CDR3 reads TGTGCCAGTAGCCCCGTCGACAGGGCGAACACTGAAGCTTTCTTT.

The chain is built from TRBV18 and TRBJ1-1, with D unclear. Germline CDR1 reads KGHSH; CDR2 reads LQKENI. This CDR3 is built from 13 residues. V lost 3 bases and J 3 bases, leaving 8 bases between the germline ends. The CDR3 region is CASSPDDYTEAFF. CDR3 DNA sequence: TGTGCCAGCTCACCGGACGATTACACTGAAGCTTTCTTT.

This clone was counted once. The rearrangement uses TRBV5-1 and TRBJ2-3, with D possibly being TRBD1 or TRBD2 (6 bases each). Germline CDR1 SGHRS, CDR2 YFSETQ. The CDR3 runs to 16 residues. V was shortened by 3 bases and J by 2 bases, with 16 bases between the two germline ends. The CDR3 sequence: CASSSADRGPTDTQYF. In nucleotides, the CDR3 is TGCGCCAGCAGCTCTGCTGATCGGGGGCCCACAGATACGCAGTATTTT.

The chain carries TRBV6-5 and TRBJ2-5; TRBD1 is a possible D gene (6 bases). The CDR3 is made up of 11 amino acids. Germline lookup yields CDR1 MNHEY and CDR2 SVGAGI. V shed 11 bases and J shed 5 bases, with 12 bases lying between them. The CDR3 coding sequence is TGTGCCGCCCAGGACAGTGAGACCCAGTACTTC. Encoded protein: CAAQDSETQYF.

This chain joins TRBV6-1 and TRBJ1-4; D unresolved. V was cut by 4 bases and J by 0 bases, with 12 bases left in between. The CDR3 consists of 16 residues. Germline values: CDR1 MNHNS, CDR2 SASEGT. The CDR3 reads CASSAWAGATNEKLFF. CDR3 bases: TGTGCCAGCAGTGCCTGGGCGGGCGCAACTAATGAAAAACTGTTTTTT.

CDR3 sequence reads: CAISESGTSQETQYF. The CDR3 DNA sequence: TGTGCCATCAGTGAGTCCGGGACTAGCCAAGAGACCCAGTACTTC. This chain joins TRBV10-3 and TRBJ2-5; 8 nucleotides agree with TRBD2. Germline lookup yields CDR1 ENHRY and CDR2 SYGVKD. The CDR3 has 15 amino acids. Trimming took 0 bases from V and 1 from J; bases not matched to a gene: 1.

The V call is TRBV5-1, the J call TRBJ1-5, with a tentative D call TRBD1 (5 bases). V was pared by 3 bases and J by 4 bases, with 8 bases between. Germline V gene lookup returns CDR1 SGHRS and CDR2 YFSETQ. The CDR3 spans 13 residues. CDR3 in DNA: TGCGCCAGCAGCTACGGGGGGAATCAGCCCCAGCATTTT. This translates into CASSYGGNQPQHF.

The CDR3 is CASSFGLAGQKPYNEQFF. DNA for the CDR3: TGTGCCAGCAGCTTCGGACTAGCGGGGCAAAAGCCTTACAATGAGCAGTTCTTC. This chain connects TRBV7-2 to TRBJ2-1; TRBD2 matches 12 bases. The length of the CDR3 is 18 residues. The V segment lost 3 bases and the J segment 4 bases; nucleotides outside the gene matches: 10. Germline loops: CDR1 SGHTA, CDR2 FQGNSA.

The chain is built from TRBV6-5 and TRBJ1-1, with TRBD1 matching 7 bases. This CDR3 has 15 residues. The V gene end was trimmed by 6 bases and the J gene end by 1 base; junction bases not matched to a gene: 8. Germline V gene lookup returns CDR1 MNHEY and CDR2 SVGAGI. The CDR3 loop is CASRGSGQPNTEAFF. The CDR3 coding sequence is TGTGCCAGCAGGGGATCGGGACAGCCGAACACTGAAGCTTTCTTT.

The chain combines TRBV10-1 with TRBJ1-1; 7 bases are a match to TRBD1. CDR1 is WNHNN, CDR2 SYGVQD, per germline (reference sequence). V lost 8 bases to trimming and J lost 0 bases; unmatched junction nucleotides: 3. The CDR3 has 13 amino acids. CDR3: CASATGLNTEAFF. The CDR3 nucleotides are TGCGCCAGCGCGACAGGGCTGAACACTGAAGCTTTCTTT.

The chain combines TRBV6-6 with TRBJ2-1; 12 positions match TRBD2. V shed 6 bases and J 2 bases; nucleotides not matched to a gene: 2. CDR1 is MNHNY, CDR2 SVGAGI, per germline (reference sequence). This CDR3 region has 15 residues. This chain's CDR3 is CASRTSGGPYNEQFF. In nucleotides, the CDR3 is TGTGCCAGCAGAACTAGCGGGGGGCCCTACAATGAGCAGTTCTTC.

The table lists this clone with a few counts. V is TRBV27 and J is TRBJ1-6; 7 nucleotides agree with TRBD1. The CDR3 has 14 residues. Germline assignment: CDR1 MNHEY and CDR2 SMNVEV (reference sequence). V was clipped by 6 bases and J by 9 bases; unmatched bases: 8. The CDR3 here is CASSLDRRGSPLHF. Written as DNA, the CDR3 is TGTGCCAGCAGCTTGGACAGGAGGGGTTCACCCCTCCACTTT.

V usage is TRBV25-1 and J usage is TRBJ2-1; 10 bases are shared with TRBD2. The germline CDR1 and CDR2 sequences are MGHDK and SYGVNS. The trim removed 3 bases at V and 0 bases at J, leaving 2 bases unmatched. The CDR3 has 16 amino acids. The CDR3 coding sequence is TGTGCCAGCAGTGATCAGCGGGGGGGCTCCTACAATGAGCAGTTCTTC. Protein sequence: CASSDQRGGSYNEQFF.

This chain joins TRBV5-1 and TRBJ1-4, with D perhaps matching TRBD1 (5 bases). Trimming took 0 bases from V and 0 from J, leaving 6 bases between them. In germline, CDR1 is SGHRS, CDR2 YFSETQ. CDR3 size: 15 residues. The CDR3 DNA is TGCGCCAGCAGCTTGGGGGGCGCAACTAATGAAAAACTGTTTTTT. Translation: CASSLGGATNEKLFF.

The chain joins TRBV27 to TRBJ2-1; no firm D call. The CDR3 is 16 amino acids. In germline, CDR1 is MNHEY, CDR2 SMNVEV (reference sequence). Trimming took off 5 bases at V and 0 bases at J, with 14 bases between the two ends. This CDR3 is CASSLTRSLSYNEQFF. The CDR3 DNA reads TGTGCCAGCAGTCTAACGAGAAGCCTCTCCTACAATGAGCAGTTCTTC.

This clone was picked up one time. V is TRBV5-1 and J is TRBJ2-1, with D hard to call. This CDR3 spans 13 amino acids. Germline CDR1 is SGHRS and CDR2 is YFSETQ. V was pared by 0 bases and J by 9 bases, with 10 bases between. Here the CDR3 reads CASSLDSPGEQFF. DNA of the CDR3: TGCGCCAGCAGCTTGGATTCCCCGGGTGAGCAGTTCTTC.

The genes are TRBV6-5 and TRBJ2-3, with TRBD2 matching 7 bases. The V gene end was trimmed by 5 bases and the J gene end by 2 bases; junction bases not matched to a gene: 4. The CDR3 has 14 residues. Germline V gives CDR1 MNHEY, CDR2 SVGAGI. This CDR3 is CASSRGLYTDTQYF. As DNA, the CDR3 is TGTGCCAGCAGTAGGGGACTATACACAGATACGCAGTATTTT.

The CDR3 sequence is CSVATQAEIYGYTF. CDR3 DNA: TGCAGCGTCGCGACCCAGGCGGAGATCTATGGCTACACCTTC. The gene calls are TRBV29-1 and TRBJ1-2; D is ambiguous. V was shortened by 6 bases and J by 4 bases, with 18 bases between the two germline ends. Germline V gene lookup returns CDR1 SQVTM and CDR2 ANQGSEA. The CDR3 is 14 amino acids. The full variable domain, completed using reference TRBV29-1 and TRBJ1-2, is SAVISQKPSRDICQRGTSLTIQCQVDSQVTMMFWYRQQPGQSLTLIATANQGSEATYESGFVIDKFPISRPNLTFSTLTVSNMSPEDSSIYLCSVATQAEIYGYTFGSGTRLTVV.

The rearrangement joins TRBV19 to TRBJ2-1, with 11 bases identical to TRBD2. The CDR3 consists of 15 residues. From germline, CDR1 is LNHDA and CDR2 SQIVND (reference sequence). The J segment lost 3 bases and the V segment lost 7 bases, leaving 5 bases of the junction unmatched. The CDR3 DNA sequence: TGTGCCAGTACCCCGACTAGCGGGGACTACAATGAGCAGTTCTTC. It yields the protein CASTPTSGDYNEQFF.

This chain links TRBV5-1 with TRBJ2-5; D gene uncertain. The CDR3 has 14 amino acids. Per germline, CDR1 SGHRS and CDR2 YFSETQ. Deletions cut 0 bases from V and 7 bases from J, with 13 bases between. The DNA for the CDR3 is TGCGCCAGCAGCTTGGCCGCCGAGGTCGGGACCCAGTACTTC. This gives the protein CASSLAAEVGTQYF.

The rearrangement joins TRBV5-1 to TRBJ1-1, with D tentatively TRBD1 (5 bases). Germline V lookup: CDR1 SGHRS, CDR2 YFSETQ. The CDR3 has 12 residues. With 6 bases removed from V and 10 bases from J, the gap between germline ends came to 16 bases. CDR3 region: CASTLSGGTAFF. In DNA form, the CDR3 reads TGCGCCAGCACCCTCTCTGGGGGGACAGCTTTCTTT. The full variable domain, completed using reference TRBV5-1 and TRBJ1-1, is KAGVTQTPRYLIKTRGQQVTLSCSPISGHRSVSWYQQTPGQGLQFLFEYFSETQRNKGNFPGRFSGRQFSNSRSEMNVSTLELGDSALYLCASTLSGGTAFFGQGTRLTVV.

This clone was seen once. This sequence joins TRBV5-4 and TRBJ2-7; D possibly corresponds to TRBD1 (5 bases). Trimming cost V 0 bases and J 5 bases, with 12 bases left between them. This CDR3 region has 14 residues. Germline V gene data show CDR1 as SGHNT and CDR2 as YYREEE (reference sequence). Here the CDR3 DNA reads TGTGCCAGCAGCTTGGCCGGTTGGGGCAACGAGCAGTACTTC. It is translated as CASSLAGWGNEQYF.